The 21 T cell receptor beta chains below come from one sample, sequenced in a study of blood T cell repertoires in COVID-19. The protocol was immunoSEQ multiplex PCR, while the TCRdb copy is restricted to in-frame clones and leaves out a portion. The table lists tens of thousands of clones, about nine tenths of them singletons, with 7% to 8.5% in the top ten. Sequencing used peripheral blood. All receptors come from a human donor in a cohort sampled during active COVID-19.

This clone was found once. The V call is TRBV5-4, the J call TRBJ1-2; 11 bases align to TRBD1. CDR1 is SGHNT, CDR2 YYREEE, per germline (reference sequence). With 3 bases clipped from V and 5 bases from J, the junction kept 6 bases outside the gene matches. The CDR3 loop spans 15 amino acids. CDR3 DNA sequence: TGTGCCAGCAGCTCGGAGGGACAGGGGGGGTATGGCTACACCTTC. Amino acid sequence: CASSSEGQGGYGYTF.

V usage is TRBV4-1 and J usage is TRBJ2-7; 9 bases align to TRBD2. V gave up 2 bases and J gave up 5 bases; unmatched junction bases: 7. Germline CDR1 reads MGHRA; CDR2 reads YSYEKL. The CDR3 covers 15 residues. Here the CDR3 DNA reads TGCGCCAGCAGCCAATCGGGACTAGCCAAGGACGAGCAGTACTTC. Its translation is CASSQSGLAKDEQYF.

The chain links TRBV13 to TRBJ2-2; possibly TRBD1 for D (6 bases). V lost 5 bases and J lost 5, with 15 bases in between. This CDR3 region has 15 residues. Looked up from germline, CDR1 is PRHDT and CDR2 is FYEKMQ (reference sequence). This CDR3 is CASSPRVGGTGELFF. Written as DNA, the CDR3 is TGTGCCAGCAGCCCCCGGGTAGGGGGTACCGGGGAGCTGTTTTTT. The full variable domain, completed using reference TRBV13 and TRBJ2-2, is AAGVIQSPRHLIKEKRETATLKCYPIPRHDTVYWYQQGPGQDPQFLISFYEKMQSDKGSIPDRFSAQQFSDYHSELNMSSLELGDSALYFCASSPRVGGTGELFFGEGSRLTVL.

This clone showed up just once. The rearrangement links TRBV4-2 to TRBJ1-5, with a weak D call TRBD1 (5 bases). This CDR3 contains 15 residues. Germline CDR1 and CDR2: LGHNA and YNFKEQ. The V gene lost 0 bases and the J gene lost 7 bases, with 13 bases spanning the gap. The CDR3 region is CASSQEWGVDQPQHF. CDR3 in DNA: TGTGCCAGCAGCCAAGAGTGGGGGGTCGACCAGCCCCAGCATTTT.

The chain carries TRBV19 and TRBJ2-6; 7 bases fit TRBD1. CDR1 is LNHDA, CDR2 SQIVND, per germline (reference sequence). This CDR3 is 16 amino acids long. V lost 5 bases and J lost 0; bases outside the gene matches: 4. In DNA, the CDR3 is TGTGCCAGTAGTCCGGGACAGTACTCTGGGGCCAACGTCCTGACTTTC. This sequence encodes CASSPGQYSGANVLTF.

The gene calls are TRBV4-2 and TRBJ2-7, with a possible D match to TRBD1 (7 bases). The CDR3 covers 17 residues. CDR1 is LGHNA, CDR2 YNFKEQ, per germline. Trimming left V 2 bases short and J 3 bases short, with 20 bases between. Here the CDR3 DNA reads TGTGCCAGCAGCCAACCCCGCGGGGACAGACTCAACTACGAGCAGTACTTC. Its translation is CASSQPRGDRLNYEQYF.

The rearrangement joins TRBV2 to TRBJ1-5; D gene ambiguous. The CDR3 runs to 15 residues. V was cut by 4 bases and J by 0 bases, with 10 bases left in between. Germline V lookup: CDR1 SNHLY, CDR2 FYNNEI. This CDR3 is CASSGGRDSNQPQHF. In DNA form, the CDR3 reads TGTGCCAGCAGTGGCGGGAGGGATAGCAATCAGCCCCAGCATTTT.

The rearrangement links TRBV3-1 (or the pseudogene TRBV3-2) to TRBJ2-1, with TRBD2 identical over 7 bases. CDR1 LGHDT and CDR2 YNNKEL come from the germline V gene (reference sequence). The length of the CDR3 is 16 residues. V dropped 3 bases and J dropped 4; count of bases not matched to a gene: 9. In nucleotides, the CDR3 is TGTGCCAGCAGCCAGATAGGACTAGGCCCTTACAATGAGCAGTTCTTC. As protein: CASSQIGLGPYNEQFF.

This rearrangement joins TRBV4-2 to TRBJ2-7, with TRBD2 matching 7 bases. Unmatched junction bases numbered 2, after V lost 5 bases and J lost 7 bases. The CDR3 loop spans 11 amino acids. CDR1 and CDR2 from the germline V gene are LGHNA and YNFKEQ. CDR3 nucleotides: TGTGCCAGCAGCTCCGGGGGGGAGCAGTACTTC. Its translation is CASSSGGEQYF.

This chain uses TRBV5-5 with TRBJ1-6; D not certain. Per germline, CDR1 SGHKS and CDR2 YYEKEE (reference sequence). The V and J ends lost 2 bases and 4 bases respectively, with 4 bases between them. This CDR3 has 13 amino acids. CDR3 nucleotides: TGTGCCAGCAGCTTCAGTTATAATTCACCCCTCCACTTT. This sequence encodes CASSFSYNSPLHF.

Here the CDR3 DNA reads TGTGCCTGGAGGGGACAGGGGTACGCTGGGGCCAACGTCCTGACTTTC. Its protein product is CAWRGQGYAGANVLTF. V is TRBV30 and J is TRBJ2-6; the match to TRBD1 covers 10 bases. CDR3 length: 16 residues. With 3 bases clipped from V and 2 bases from J, the junction kept 4 bases outside the gene matches. In germline, CDR1 is GTSNPN, CDR2 SVGIG (reference sequence).

The J gene is TRBJ1-3, the V gene TRBV30; D might be TRBD1 (6 bases). V lost 4 bases, J lost 0 bases, and 13 bases lay in between. CDR3 length: 15 amino acids. Germline V gene lookup returns CDR1 GTSNPN and CDR2 SVGIG (reference sequence). CDR3 DNA: TGTGCCTGGACCCTGGACAGTCCCTCTGGAAACACCATATATTTT. Amino acids: CAWTLDSPSGNTIYF.

The J gene is TRBJ2-5, the V gene TRBV5-1; TRBD2 matches 7 bases. The germline V gene encodes CDR1 SGHRS and CDR2 YFSETQ. V was pared by 7 bases and J by 0 bases, with 9 bases of the junction left unmatched. The CDR3 sequence is 15 residues long. The CDR3 region is CASAMGGSNQETQYF. In DNA, the CDR3 is TGCGCCAGCGCCATGGGGGGGTCAAACCAAGAGACCCAGTACTTC.

This clone is a singleton in its sample. The CDR3: CASSSQLNTEAFF. DNA for the CDR3: TGTGCCAGCAGCTCCCAATTGAACACTGAAGCTTTCTTT. The chain is built from TRBV11-1 and TRBJ1-1; D not certain. The V and J ends lost 4 bases and 0 bases respectively, with 6 bases between them. CDR1 is SGHAT, CDR2 FQDESV, per germline (reference sequence). The CDR3 has 13 residues.

V gene TRBV7-9 combines with J gene TRBJ1-4, with 9 bases lining up with TRBD1. CDR3 length: 19 amino acids. Germline V CDR1 and CDR2: SEHNR, FQNEAQ (reference sequence). J was trimmed by 5 bases and V by 0 bases; bases with no gene match: 13. The DNA of the CDR3 is TGTGCCAGCAGCTTAGCTTCCCGGGACAGGGTTCCACCCAATGAAAAACTGTTTTTT. Protein sequence: CASSLASRDRVPPNEKLFF.

The chain is built from TRBV11-3 and TRBJ2-7, with D hard to call. The CDR3 consists of 13 residues. Germline V CDR1 and CDR2: SGHNT, YENEEA. The germline V and J ends were trimmed by 4 bases and 6 bases, with 13 bases remaining between them. The CDR3 region has the DNA TGTGCCAGCAGCTCTCTCCGAGGCTCCGAGCAGTACTTC. It translates to CASSSLRGSEQYF.

V usage is TRBV28 and J usage is TRBJ2-7, with 8 positions matching TRBD2. Germline V gene lookup returns CDR1 MDHEN and CDR2 SYDVKM. The CDR3 spans 16 residues. Trimming took 5 bases from V and 6 from J; bases not matched to a gene: 15. As DNA, the CDR3 is TGTGCCAGCAGTCCCCGGGGAATAGCGGGAACCAGCGAGCAGTACTTC. Translating it yields CASSPRGIAGTSEQYF.

The table lists this clone with a count of one. This chain connects TRBV5-1 to TRBJ2-1; 9 nucleotides match TRBD2. The germline gives CDR1 SGHRS, CDR2 YFSETQ. The CDR3 is 15 residues long. V trimming: 0 bases; J trimming: 7 bases; junction bases outside the gene matches: 5. The CDR3 region is CASSLAPSGMNEQFF. CDR3 nucleotide sequence: TGCGCCAGCAGCTTGGCCCCTAGCGGGATGAATGAGCAGTTCTTC.

The chain has TRBV6-5 and TRBJ2-1; 7 positions agree with TRBD2. The germline V gene encodes CDR1 MNHEY and CDR2 SVGAGI. Trimming removed 0 bases from V and 2 bases from J; junction bases left unmatched: 4. The CDR3 is made up of 16 amino acids. The CDR3 loop reads CASSYSVAGAYNEQFF. CDR3 nucleotide sequence: TGTGCCAGCAGTTACTCGGTTGCGGGAGCCTACAATGAGCAGTTCTTC.

The CDR3 here is CASSLGGTSGRYEQYF. In nucleotides, the CDR3 is TGCGCCAGCAGCTTGGGAGGGACTAGCGGCAGGTACGAGCAGTACTTC. This chain links TRBV5-1 with TRBJ2-7, with 11 bases identical to TRBD2. Germline values: CDR1 SGHRS, CDR2 YFSETQ. After removal of 0 bases from V and 4 bases from J, the junction contained 6 bases not matched to a gene. The CDR3 consists of 16 residues.

J is TRBJ2-7 and V is TRBV5-1; D remains unclear. This CDR3 is 14 amino acids long. Between the trimmed V and J ends, which lost 2 bases and 0 bases, there was a span of 9 bases. CDR1 is SGHRS, CDR2 YFSETQ, per germline. CDR3: CASSFDSFSYEQYF. In DNA form, the CDR3 reads TGCGCCAGCAGCTTCGACTCCTTCTCCTACGAGCAGTACTTC.